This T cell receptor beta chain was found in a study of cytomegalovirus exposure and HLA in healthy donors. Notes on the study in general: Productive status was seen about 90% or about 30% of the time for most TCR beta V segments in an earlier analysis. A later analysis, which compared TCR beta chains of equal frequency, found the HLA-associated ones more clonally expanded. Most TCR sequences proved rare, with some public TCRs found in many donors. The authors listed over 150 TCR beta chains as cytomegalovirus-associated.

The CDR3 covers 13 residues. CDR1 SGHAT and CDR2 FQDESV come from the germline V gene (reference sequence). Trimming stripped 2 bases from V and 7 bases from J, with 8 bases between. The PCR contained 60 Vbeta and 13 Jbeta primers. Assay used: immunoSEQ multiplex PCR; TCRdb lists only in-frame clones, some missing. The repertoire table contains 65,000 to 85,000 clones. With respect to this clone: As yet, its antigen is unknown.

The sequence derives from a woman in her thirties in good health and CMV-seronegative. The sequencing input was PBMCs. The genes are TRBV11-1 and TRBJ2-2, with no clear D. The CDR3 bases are TGTGCCAGCAGCTTAAATCAGAACGGGGAGCTGTTTTTT. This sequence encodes CASSLNQNGELFF.